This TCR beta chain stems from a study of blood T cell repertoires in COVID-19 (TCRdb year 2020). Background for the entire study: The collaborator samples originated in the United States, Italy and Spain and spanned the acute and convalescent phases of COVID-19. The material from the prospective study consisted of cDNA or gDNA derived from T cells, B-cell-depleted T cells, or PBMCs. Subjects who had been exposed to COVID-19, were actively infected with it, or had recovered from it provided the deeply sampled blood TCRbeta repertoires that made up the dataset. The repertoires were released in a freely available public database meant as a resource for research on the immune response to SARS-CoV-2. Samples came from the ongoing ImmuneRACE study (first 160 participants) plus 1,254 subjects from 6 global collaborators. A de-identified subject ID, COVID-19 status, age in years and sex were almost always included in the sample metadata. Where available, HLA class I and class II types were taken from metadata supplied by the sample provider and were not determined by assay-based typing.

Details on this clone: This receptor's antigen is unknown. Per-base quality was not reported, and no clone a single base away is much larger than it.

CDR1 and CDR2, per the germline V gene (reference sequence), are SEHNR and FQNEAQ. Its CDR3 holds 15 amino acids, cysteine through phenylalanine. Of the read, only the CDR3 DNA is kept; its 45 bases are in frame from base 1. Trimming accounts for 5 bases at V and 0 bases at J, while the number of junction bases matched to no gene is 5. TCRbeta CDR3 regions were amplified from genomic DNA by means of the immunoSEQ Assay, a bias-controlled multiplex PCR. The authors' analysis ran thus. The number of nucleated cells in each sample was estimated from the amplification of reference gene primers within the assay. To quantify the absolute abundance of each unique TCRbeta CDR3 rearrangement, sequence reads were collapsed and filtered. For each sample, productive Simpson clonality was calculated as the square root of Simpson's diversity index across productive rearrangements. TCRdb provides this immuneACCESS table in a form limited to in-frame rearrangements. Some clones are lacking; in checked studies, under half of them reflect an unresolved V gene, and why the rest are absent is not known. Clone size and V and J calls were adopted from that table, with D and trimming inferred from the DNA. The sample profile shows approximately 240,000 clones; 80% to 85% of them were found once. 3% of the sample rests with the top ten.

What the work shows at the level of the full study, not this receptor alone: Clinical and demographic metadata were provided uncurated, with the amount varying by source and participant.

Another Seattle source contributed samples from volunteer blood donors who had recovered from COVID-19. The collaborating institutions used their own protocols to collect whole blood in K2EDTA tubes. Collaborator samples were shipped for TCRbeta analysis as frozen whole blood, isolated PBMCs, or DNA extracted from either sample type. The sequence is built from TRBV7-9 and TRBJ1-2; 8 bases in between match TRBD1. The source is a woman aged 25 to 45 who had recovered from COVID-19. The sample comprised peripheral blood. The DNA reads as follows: TGTGCCAGCAGCGTTAACAGGGGGGCTAACTATGGCTACACCTTC. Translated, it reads CASSVNRGANYGYTF.